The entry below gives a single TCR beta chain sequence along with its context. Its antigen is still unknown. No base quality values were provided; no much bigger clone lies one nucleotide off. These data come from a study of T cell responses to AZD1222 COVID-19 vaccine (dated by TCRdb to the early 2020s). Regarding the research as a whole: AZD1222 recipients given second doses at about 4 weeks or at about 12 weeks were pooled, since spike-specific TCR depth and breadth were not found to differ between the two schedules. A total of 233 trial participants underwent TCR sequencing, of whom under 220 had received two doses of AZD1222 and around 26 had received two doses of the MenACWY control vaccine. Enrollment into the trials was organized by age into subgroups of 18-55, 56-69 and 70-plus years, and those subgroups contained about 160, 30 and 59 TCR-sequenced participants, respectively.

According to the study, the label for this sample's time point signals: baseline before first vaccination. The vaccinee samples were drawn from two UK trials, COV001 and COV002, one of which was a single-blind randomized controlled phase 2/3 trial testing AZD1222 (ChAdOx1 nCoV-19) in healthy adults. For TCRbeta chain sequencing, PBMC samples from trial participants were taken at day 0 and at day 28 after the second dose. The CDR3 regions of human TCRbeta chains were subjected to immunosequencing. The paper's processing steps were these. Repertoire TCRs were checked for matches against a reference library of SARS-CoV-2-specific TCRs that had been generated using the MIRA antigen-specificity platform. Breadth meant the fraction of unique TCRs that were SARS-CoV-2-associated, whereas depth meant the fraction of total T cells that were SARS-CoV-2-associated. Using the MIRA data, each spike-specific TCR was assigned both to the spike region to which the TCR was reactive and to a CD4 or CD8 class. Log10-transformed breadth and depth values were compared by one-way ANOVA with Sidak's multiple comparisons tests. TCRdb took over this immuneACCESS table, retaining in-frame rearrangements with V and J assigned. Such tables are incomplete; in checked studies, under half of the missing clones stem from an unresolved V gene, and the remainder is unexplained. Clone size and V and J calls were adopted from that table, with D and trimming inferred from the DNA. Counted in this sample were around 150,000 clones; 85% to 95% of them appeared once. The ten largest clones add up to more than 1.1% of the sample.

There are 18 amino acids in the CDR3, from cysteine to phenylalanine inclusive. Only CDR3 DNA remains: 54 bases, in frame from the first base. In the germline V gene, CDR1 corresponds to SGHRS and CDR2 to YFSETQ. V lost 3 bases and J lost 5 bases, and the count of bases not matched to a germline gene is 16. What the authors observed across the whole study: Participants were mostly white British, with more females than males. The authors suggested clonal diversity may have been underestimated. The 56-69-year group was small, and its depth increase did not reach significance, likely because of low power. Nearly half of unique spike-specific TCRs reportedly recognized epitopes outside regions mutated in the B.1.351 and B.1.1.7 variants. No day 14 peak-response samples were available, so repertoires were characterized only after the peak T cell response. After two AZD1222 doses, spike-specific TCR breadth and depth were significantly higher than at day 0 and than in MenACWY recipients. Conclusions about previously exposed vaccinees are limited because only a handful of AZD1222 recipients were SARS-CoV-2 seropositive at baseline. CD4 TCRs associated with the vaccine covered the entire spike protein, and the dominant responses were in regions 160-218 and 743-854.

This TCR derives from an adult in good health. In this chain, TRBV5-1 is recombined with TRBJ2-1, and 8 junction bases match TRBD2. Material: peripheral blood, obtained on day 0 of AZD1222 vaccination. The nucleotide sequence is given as TGCGCCAGCAGCTCCAGAGGAGGCGAGACTAGCGCTAACAATGAGCAGTTCTTC. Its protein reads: CASSSRGGETSANNEQFF.